Below, 28 T cell receptor beta chains from the same sample are listed, as sequenced in a study of blood T cell repertoires in COVID-19. The repertoire was sequenced with immunoSEQ multiplex PCR; TCRdb's copy has only in-frame clones and lacks some. The sample has over 150,000 clones, under 85% seen once; the top ten hold approximately 0.63%. The sequencing input was peripheral blood. Receptors were obtained from a man aged 55 to 70 with COVID-19, enrolled during active disease.

In DNA, the CDR3 is TGTGCCAGCAGCCAAGATTTAGGGGCAGGGGGAAAACTGTTTTTT. Translating gives CASSQDLGAGGKLFF. This chain links TRBV3-1 (or the pseudogene TRBV3-2) with TRBJ1-4, with 7 nucleotides matching TRBD1. With 0 bases clipped from V and 10 bases from J, the junction kept 8 bases outside the gene matches. This CDR3 has 15 amino acids. CDR1 is LGHDT, CDR2 YNNKEL, per germline (reference sequence).

The chain recombines TRBV18 with TRBJ1-1; 9 nucleotides align to TRBD1. V gave up 2 bases and J gave up 1 base; unmatched junction bases: 5. Germline V CDR1 and CDR2: KGHSH, LQKENI. The CDR3 length is 16 residues. The CDR3 protein is CASSPFLQGANTEAFF. The CDR3 DNA reads as TGTGCCAGCTCACCATTTTTACAGGGGGCGAACACTGAAGCTTTCTTT.

The rearrangement links TRBV18 to TRBJ1-2; 10 bases are shared with TRBD1. CDR3 length: 14 residues. Per germline, CDR1 KGHSH and CDR2 LQKENI. The V segment lost 3 bases and the J segment 4 bases; nucleotides outside the gene matches: 2. CDR3: CASSPDRGGYGYTF. The CDR3 bases are TGTGCCAGCTCACCGGACAGGGGGGGCTATGGCTACACCTTC.

This clone was recorded a few times. The chain couples TRBV18 to TRBJ2-2, with 7 bases aligning to TRBD1. Germline assignment: CDR1 KGHSH and CDR2 LQKENI. J was trimmed by 5 bases and V by 0 bases; bases with no gene match: 3. The CDR3 contains 15 residues. The CDR3 spells CASSPPGGRTGELFF. In nucleotides, the CDR3 is TGTGCCAGCTCACCACCAGGGGGCCGGACCGGGGAGCTGTTTTTT.

V and J are TRBV6-5 and TRBJ1-1; a weak D match, TRBD1 (6 bases). CDR3 size: 15 residues. V was cut by 0 bases and J by 7 bases, with 15 bases left in between. The V gene's germline CDR1 is MNHEY and CDR2 SVGAGI. In nucleotides, the CDR3 is TGTGCCAGCAGTTACTCGATCGGGGGGCGAAGTGAAGCTTTCTTT. It yields the protein CASSYSIGGRSEAFF.

The chain is built from TRBV6-1 and TRBJ1-4; 8 bases line up with TRBD1. The CDR3 runs 14 residues. Germline V CDR1 and CDR2: MNHNS, SASEGT. V trimming: 7 bases; J trimming: 7 bases; junction bases outside the gene matches: 8. CDR3 nucleotide sequence: TGTGCCAGCATGAAACAGGGGGGGTTTGAAAAACTGTTTTTT. It encodes CASMKQGGFEKLFF.

The CDR3 sequence is CASSHPTGADTQYF. As DNA, the CDR3 is TGTGCCAGCAGCCATCCAACAGGGGCTGATACGCAGTATTTT. This chain joins TRBV7-8 and TRBJ2-3; TRBD1 agrees at 7 bases. This CDR3 contains 14 residues. The trim removed 5 bases at V and 6 bases at J, leaving 8 bases unmatched. The V gene's germline CDR1 is SGHVS and CDR2 FQNEAQ.

V and J are TRBV18 and TRBJ1-1; TRBD1 matches 7 bases. CDR3 size: 15 residues. In germline, CDR1 is KGHSH, CDR2 LQKENI. J gave up 1 base and V 4 bases, and 6 bases lay outside the gene matches. CDR3 DNA: TGTGCCAGCTCACTCCCGGACAGGACGAACACTGAAGCTTTCTTT. It encodes CASSLPDRTNTEAFF.

The chain carries TRBV6-1 and TRBJ1-3; maybe TRBD1 (6 bases). From germline, CDR1 is MNHNS and CDR2 SASEGT. The germline V and J ends were trimmed by 4 bases and 2 bases, with 15 bases remaining between them. The CDR3 totals 16 residues. CDR3 residues: CASSVQGLIPGNTIYF. CDR3 nucleotides: TGTGCCAGCAGTGTTCAGGGGCTCATACCTGGAAACACCATATATTTT.

The chain carries TRBV4-3 and TRBJ1-2, with TRBD1 as a possible D gene (5 bases). This CDR3 spans 14 amino acids. V was cut by 6 bases and J by 0 bases, with 11 bases left in between. Germline CDR1 is LGHNA and CDR2 is YSLEER. The CDR3 loop is CASSTGDANYGYTF. CDR3 nucleotides: TGCGCCAGCAGTACAGGAGACGCTAACTATGGCTACACCTTC.

The chain employs TRBV7-9 and TRBJ2-1; D might be TRBD2 (5 bases). With 0 bases removed from V and 5 bases from J, the gap between germline ends came to 14 bases. Germline V gene lookup returns CDR1 SEHNR and CDR2 FQNEAQ (reference sequence). This CDR3 is 16 amino acids long. CDR3 bases: TGTGCCAGCAGCTTAGCGGGGATAGCACTAGACAATGAGCAGTTCTTC. Translation: CASSLAGIALDNEQFF.

This clone was recorded once. In DNA, the CDR3 is TGTGCCAGCAGCAGTCCTGGCGGCTACACCTTC. It codes for CASSSPGGYTF. The chain links TRBV9 to TRBJ1-2, with unresolved D. The V end was cut by 4 bases, the J end by 8 bases, with 9 bases between. Germline assignment: CDR1 SGDLS and CDR2 YYNGEE. The CDR3 is 11 amino acids.

This sequence joins TRBV7-9 and TRBJ2-5; D might be TRBD1 (6 bases). V was pared by 5 bases and J by 5 bases, with 9 bases between. CDR1 and CDR2 (germline): SEHNR, FQNEAQ (reference sequence). This CDR3 comprises 12 residues. CDR3 region: CASSPGVETQYF. CDR3 in DNA: TGTGCCAGCAGCCCAGGGGTTGAGACCCAGTACTTC.

This chain joins TRBV7-6 and TRBJ1-3; D gene uncertain. Germline V lookup: CDR1 SGHVS, CDR2 FNYEAQ. V was cut by 5 bases and J by 0 bases, with 17 bases left in between. The CDR3 loop spans 17 amino acids. For the CDR3, the DNA is TGTGCCAGCAGCCCAGGTGGGCGTGTGAACTCTGGAAACACCATATATTTT. Protein sequence: CASSPGGRVNSGNTIYF.

The V gene is TRBV18, the J gene TRBJ1-3; a possible D gene is TRBD1 (6 bases). The CDR3 is made up of 13 amino acids. CDR1 is KGHSH and CDR2 is LQKENI in the germline V gene. Trimming shortened V by 5 bases and J by 4 bases, and 9 bases separated the two germline ends. Here the CDR3 DNA reads TGTGCCAGCTCATCAACAGGGGGAAACACCATATATTTT. This encodes CASSSTGGNTIYF.

This clone was picked up a small number of times. J is TRBJ2-7 and V is TRBV29-1; D is undetermined. This CDR3 is 12 amino acids long. In germline, CDR1 is SQVTM, CDR2 ANQGSEA. CDR3: CSAWASSYEQYF. As DNA, the CDR3 is TGCTCCGCTTGGGCGAGCTCCTACGAGCAGTACTTC.

V is TRBV5-8 and J is TRBJ1-5; 8 positions match TRBD1. After removal of 6 bases from V and 5 bases from J, the junction contained 10 bases not matched to a gene. Germline lookup yields CDR1 SGHTS and CDR2 YDEGEE. The CDR3 runs 15 residues. The CDR3 sequence is CASTPSGGADQPQHF. DNA of the CDR3: TGTGCCAGCACCCCGTCAGGGGGCGCGGATCAGCCCCAGCATTTT.

V is TRBV15 and J is TRBJ1-5; D gene uncertain. This CDR3 has 11 residues. Deletions cut 6 bases from V and 11 bases from J, with 11 bases between. The germline V gene has CDR1 LNHNV and CDR2 YYDKDF (reference sequence). The CDR3 loop reads CATRGREAQHF. The CDR3 nucleotides read TGTGCCACCAGGGGGAGGGAGGCCCAGCATTTT.

The CDR3 nucleotides are TGTGCCAGCAGCACTAGCGGACGCACAGATACGCAGTATTTT. The encoded protein is CASSTSGRTDTQYF. The rearrangement uses TRBV6-5 and TRBJ2-3; TRBD2 agrees at 8 bases. This CDR3 is built from 14 residues. Germline CDR1 is MNHEY and CDR2 is SVGAGI. The trim removed 6 bases at V and 1 base at J, leaving 3 bases unmatched.

The table lists this clone with a count of one. CDR3 DNA sequence: TGTGCCAGCAGTGAACGGGGGGCGCAGAGCAATCAGCCCCAGCATTTT. Residues: CASSERGAQSNQPQHF. The V and J genes are TRBV6-1 and TRBJ1-5, with D perhaps matching TRBD1 (6 bases). This CDR3 comprises 16 residues. Germline V gives CDR1 MNHNS, CDR2 SASEGT. V was clipped by 2 bases and J by 1 base, with 12 bases between them.

This clone showed up just once. The V gene is TRBV18, the J gene TRBJ1-2; D may be TRBD1 (5 bases). The germline CDR1 and CDR2 sequences are KGHSH and LQKENI. CDR3 size: 14 residues. The V gene lost 6 bases and the J gene lost 4 bases, with 15 bases spanning the gap. The CDR3 DNA is TGTGCCAGCTCCCCAGGCAGACAGATCTATGGCTACACCTTC. This translates into CASSPGRQIYGYTF. Full variable domain (remainder filled in from reference TRBV18 and TRBJ1-2): NAGVMQNPRHLVRRRGQEARLRCSPMKGHSHVYWYRQLPEEGLKFMVYLQKENIIDESGMPKERFSAEFPKEGPSILRIQQVVRGDSAAYFCASSPGRQIYGYTFGSGTRLTVV.

In its sample, this clone was seen once. The CDR3 sequence: CASSVQGYNEQFF. The DNA of the CDR3 is TGTGCCAGCAGTGTTCAGGGTTACAATGAGCAGTTCTTC. This sequence joins TRBV2 and TRBJ2-1, with a tentative D call TRBD1 (5 bases). Per germline, CDR1 SNHLY and CDR2 FYNNEI. V shed 4 bases and J shed 4 bases, with 8 bases lying between them. This CDR3 spans 13 amino acids.

CDR3 amino acids: CASSQGDRGPYGYTF. The CDR3 region has the DNA TGTGCCAGCTCACAGGGGGACAGAGGACCGTATGGCTACACCTTC. V usage is TRBV18 and J usage is TRBJ1-2, with 7 positions matching TRBD1. Germline V gives CDR1 KGHSH, CDR2 LQKENI. With 4 bases clipped from V and 5 bases from J, the junction kept 10 bases outside the gene matches. The CDR3 is 15 residues long.

The chain combines TRBV27 with TRBJ2-1, with TRBD2 matching over 12 bases. The CDR3 runs 13 residues. V lost 0 bases and J lost 13; bases outside the gene matches: 1. Germline V gives CDR1 MNHEY, CDR2 SMNVEV (reference sequence). CDR3 in amino acids: CASSLSTSGSQFF. The CDR3 bases are TGTGCCAGCAGTTTATCGACTAGCGGGAGCCAGTTCTTC.

The chain is built from TRBV11-2 and TRBJ2-3; 9 nucleotides line up with TRBD1. The CDR3 is made up of 14 amino acids. Trimming at V came to 4 bases and at J to 1 base, leaving 0 bases not matched to a gene. Germline CDR1 SGHAT, CDR2 FQNNGV. CDR3 sequence (DNA): TGTGCCAGCAGCTGGACAGGGGGCACAGATACGCAGTATTTT. Amino acids: CASSWTGGTDTQYF.

CDR3 DNA sequence: TGTGCCAGCAGTTACCAGGTCATGAACACTGAAGCTTTCTTT. Its protein is CASSYQVMNTEAFF. This chain joins TRBV6-2 or TRBV6-3 and TRBJ1-1; D not resolved. This CDR3 spans 14 amino acids. Germline values: CDR1 MNHEY, CDR2 SVGEGT. V lost 2 bases, J lost 0 bases, and 7 bases lay in between.

This sequence joins TRBV19 and TRBJ1-4, with 8 positions matching TRBD1. V lost 2 bases to trimming and J lost 7 bases; unmatched junction nucleotides: 6. CDR1 is LNHDA, CDR2 SQIVND, per germline (reference sequence). CDR3 length: 15 amino acids. The CDR3 sequence: CASSIILQGVEKLFF. For the CDR3, the DNA is TGTGCCAGTAGTATAATTTTACAGGGGGTTGAAAAACTGTTTTTT.

This clone was seen a handful of times. The genes are TRBV7-9 and TRBJ1-1; D might be TRBD1 (6 bases). Trimming removed 8 bases from V and 4 bases from J, with 14 bases in between. The germline V gene encodes CDR1 SEHNR and CDR2 FQNEAQ (reference sequence). The CDR3 is 13 residues long. CDR3 nucleotides: TGTGCCAGCGGGCGGACAGTTGGCACTGAAGCTTTCTTT. This translates into CASGRTVGTEAFF.